The T cell receptor beta chain described here comes from a study of T cell responses to AZD1222 COVID-19 vaccine. Study-wide results and limits: Targeting of unmutated variant regions was reportedly seen in nearly half of spike-specific TCRs.

Only in-frame clones appear in the TCRdb table, and some are missing; sequencing was by immunoSEQ multiplex PCR. The table includes more than 85,000 clones, 85% to 90% detected once. Combined were second doses at about 4 or about 12 weeks. This CDR3 is built from 15 residues. V lost 0 bases and J lost 5; bases outside the gene matches: 4. The germline CDR1 and CDR2 sequences are SGHTA and FQGNSA. With regard to this clone: Its specificity is not known.

V and J are TRBV7-2 and TRBJ1-1, with 9 bases lining up with TRBD1. The specimen was peripheral blood, collected 28 days after the second AZD1222 dose. The source of this sequence is an adult who received the AZD1222 COVID-19 vaccine. CDR3 in amino acids: CASSLAPGQGTEAFF. Written as DNA, the CDR3 is TGTGCCAGCAGCTTAGCACCGGGACAGGGTACTGAAGCTTTCTTT.